The 9 T cell receptor beta chains below were found in one sample sequenced in a study of PD-1 blockade in classical Hodgkin lymphoma. Data came from immunoSEQ multiplex PCR; TCRdb stores just in-frame clones and leaves some out. The repertoire has tens of thousands of clones, about 78% of them found once; the top ten carry approximately 18%. Each and every patient relapsed after autologous stem cell transplantation, and patients got differing brentuximab vedotin exposure. The sample consisted of peripheral blood mononuclear cells (PBMCs), taken before the second cycle of nivolumab. These receptors all stem from a human donor with classical Hodgkin lymphoma.

This clone has only a few counts. The chain combines TRBV6-1 with TRBJ1-2; the D is unclear. This CDR3 comprises 13 residues. Germline CDR1 and CDR2: MNHNS and SASEGT. Trimming took 4 bases from V and 6 from J, leaving 12 bases between them. The CDR3: CASSVRVNHGYTF. The CDR3 nucleotides read TGTGCCAGCAGTGTGAGAGTGAATCATGGCTACACCTTC.

Written as DNA, the CDR3 is TGTGCCAGTAGATTGGTCTCTGACACCGGGGAGCTGTTTTTT. This gives the protein CASRLVSDTGELFF. V gene TRBV19 combines with J gene TRBJ2-2, with no clear D. CDR1 LNHDA and CDR2 SQIVND come from the germline V gene (reference sequence). The germline V and J ends were trimmed by 6 bases and 3 bases, with 11 bases remaining between them. This CDR3 has 14 amino acids.

The chain is built from TRBV19 and TRBJ1-5, with TRBD1 matching 9 bases. V lost 6 bases, J lost 6 bases, and 6 bases stayed unmatched. This CDR3 has 14 residues. Germline CDR1 is LNHDA and CDR2 is SQIVND (reference sequence). CDR3 nucleotide sequence: TGTGCCAGTAGAATGACAGGGGGTAGTCAGCCCCAGCATTTT. It codes for CASRMTGGSQPQHF. Full variable domain (rest looked up from reference TRBV19 and TRBJ1-5): DGGITQSPKYLFRKEGQNVTLSCEQNLNHDAMYWYRQDPGQGLRLIYYSQIVNDFQKGDIAEGYSVSREKKESFPLTVTSAQKNPTAFYLCASRMTGGSQPQHFGDGTRLSIL.

This chain uses TRBV5-1 with TRBJ2-2; D perhaps matches TRBD1 (5 bases). V lost 5 bases and J 7 bases, leaving 12 bases between the germline ends. The CDR3 spans 13 residues. Germline CDR1 reads SGHRS; CDR2 reads YFSETQ. The CDR3, as DNA: TGCGCCAGCAGGATGCAGGGCTTCGGGGAGCTGTTTTTT. Its translation: CASRMQGFGELFF.

The genes are TRBV5-1 and TRBJ2-3; TRBD2 matches 9 bases. CDR3 length: 16 residues. V shed 4 bases and J 7 bases; nucleotides not matched to a gene: 13. In germline, CDR1 is SGHRS, CDR2 YFSETQ. CDR3 loop: CASSPRGAGGGHTQYF. The CDR3 nucleotides are TGCGCCAGCAGCCCGCGGGGAGCGGGGGGCGGGCATACGCAGTATTTT.

This chain connects TRBV27 to TRBJ2-1; TRBD1 matches at 7 bases. Germline V gene lookup returns CDR1 MNHEY and CDR2 SMNVEV (reference sequence). Unmatched junction bases numbered 9, after V lost 6 bases and J lost 7 bases. The CDR3 contains 14 residues. CDR3 region: CASSLGQGVNEQFF. The CDR3 DNA reads TGTGCCAGCAGCCTAGGGCAGGGGGTTAATGAGCAGTTCTTC.

V usage is TRBV19 and J usage is TRBJ2-5; D gene uncertain. Germline values: CDR1 LNHDA, CDR2 SQIVND (reference sequence). Trimming pared 2 bases from V and 5 bases from J, leaving 9 bases between. The CDR3 extends over 13 amino acids. CDR3 sequence: CASSIKVGETQYF. In nucleotides, the CDR3 is TGTGCCAGTAGTATAAAAGTAGGGGAGACCCAGTACTTC.

The chain employs TRBV25-1 and TRBJ1-5; D might be TRBD1 (5 bases). Germline V CDR1 and CDR2: MGHDK, SYGVNS. V was clipped by 6 bases and J by 3 bases, with 12 bases between them. The CDR3 runs 14 residues. CDR3 in amino acids: CASRDQGNNQPQHF. CDR3 coding DNA: TGTGCCAGCAGAGATCAGGGAAACAATCAGCCCCAGCATTTT. The whole variable domain, filled in from reference TRBV25-1 and TRBJ1-5, reads EADIYQTPRYLVIGTGKKITLECSQTMGHDKMYWYQQDPGMELHLIHYSYGVNSTEKGDLSSESTVSRIRTEHFPLTLESARPSHTSQYLCASRDQGNNQPQHFGDGTRLSIL.

The rearrangement joins TRBV9 to TRBJ2-7; D assignment may be TRBD1 or TRBD2 (6 bases each). CDR3 length: 15 amino acids. Germline CDR1 is SGDLS and CDR2 is YYNGEE. V was cut by 3 bases and J by 2 bases, with 15 bases left in between. In DNA, the CDR3 is TGTGCCAGCAGCGAAGGGGGGCTATCGGCCTACGAGCAGTACTTC. Its protein is CASSEGGLSAYEQYF.